This T cell receptor (beta chain) was captured by sequencing in a study of regulatory T cells in long-lasting Graves disease. In building TCR beta libraries, iRepertoire HTBI primers were used together with Arm-PCR of CDR3 regions. A single record per CDR3 protein comes from TCRdb applying MiXCR to the multiplex PCR reads. Counted here are about 660,000 distinct CDR3 sequences, approximately 31% occurring once; the ten biggest clones make up about two fifths. General study points: Persistent disease favored TRBV28, TRBJ1-2 and TRBJ2-5. Accuracy could have been hurt by small sample size.

Time point here: persistent/refractory GD, antithyroid drugs over 5 years with positive TRAb. The TCR library was prepared using RNA isolated from PBMCs. CDR3 size: 17 residues. The germline gives CDR1 MNHEY, CDR2 SVGAGI. Trimming removed 0 bases from V and 4 bases from J; junction bases left unmatched: 11. Comments on this clonotype: Its matching antigen is unknown.

The sequenced sample was peripheral blood mononuclear cells (PBMCs), obtained when the disease was refractory, from a patient treated with antithyroid drugs. The TCR sequence derives from a female donor with Graves disease. The chain employs TRBV6-5 and TRBJ1-1, with 7 bases fitting TRBD1. In DNA, the CDR3 is TGTGCCAGCAGTTACTCGCTTACCGGGACAGCGGCCACTGAAGCTTTCTTT. Translating it yields CASSYSLTGTAATEAFF.